This T cell receptor (beta chain) stems from a study of T cell responses to AZD1222 COVID-19 vaccine. Clones were sequenced by immunoSEQ multiplex PCR, and TCRdb holds only the in-frame ones, with some missing. The sample includes approximately 140,000 clones, around nine tenths of them seen just once. CDR1 and CDR2 from the germline V gene are LGHNA and YNFKEQ. The CDR3 runs 17 residues. Trimming at V came to 2 bases and at J to 3 bases, leaving 10 bases not matched to a gene. General observations from the study: Regions 160-218 and 743-854 held dominance among vaccine-associated CD4 TCRs, which spanned spike. Donors, mostly white British, included more females; clonal diversity was possibly underestimated. At study baseline, merely a handful of AZD1222 recipients were seropositive.

Notes on this clone: Its antigen is currently unknown.

The chain recombines TRBV4-2 with TRBJ2-7; 10 bases line up with TRBD2. This TCR was sampled from an adult in good health. The sample was peripheral blood, taken on day 0 of MenACWY control vaccination. In DNA, the CDR3 is TGTGCCAGCAGCCAATCCCTCGGACTAGCGGAACTCTACGAGCAGTACTTC. This codes for CASSQSLGLAELYEQYF.